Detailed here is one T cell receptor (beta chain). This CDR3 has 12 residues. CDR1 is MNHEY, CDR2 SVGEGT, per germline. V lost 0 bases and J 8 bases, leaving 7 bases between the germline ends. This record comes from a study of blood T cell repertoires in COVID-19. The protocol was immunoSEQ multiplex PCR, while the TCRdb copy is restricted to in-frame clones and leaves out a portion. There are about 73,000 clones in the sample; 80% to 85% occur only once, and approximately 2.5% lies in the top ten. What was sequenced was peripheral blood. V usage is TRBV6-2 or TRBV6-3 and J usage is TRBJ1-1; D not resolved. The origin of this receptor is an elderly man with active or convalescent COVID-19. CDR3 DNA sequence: TGTGCCAGCAGTTACTCCGGCGGAGAAGCTTTCTTT. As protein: CASSYSGGEAFF.